This T cell receptor beta chain originates from a study of blood T cell repertoires in COVID-19. The wider study: COVID-19 samples collected from the United States, Italy and Spain covered acute and convalescent phases.

The protocol was immunoSEQ multiplex PCR, while the TCRdb copy is restricted to in-frame clones and leaves out a portion. The sample contains 200,000 to 250,000 clones, 84% of which appear only once. Sequenced: peripheral blood. This receptor was taken from a woman of 80 years or more with active or convalescent COVID-19.

In DNA form, the CDR3 reads TGTGCCAGCAGTGAAGTGATCCTAACGGGCAATCAGCCCCAGCATTTT. This encodes CASSEVILTGNQPQHF. The chain is built from TRBV6-1 and TRBJ1-5; the D is unclear. V was shortened by 1 base and J by 2 bases, with 12 bases between the two germline ends. The CDR3 totals 16 residues. Germline V gene sequence: CDR1 MNHNS, CDR2 SASEGT.